This T cell receptor beta chain was captured by sequencing in a study of response to subunit inactivated influenza vaccine. Study-wide results and limits: Authors suggested few new T cells are recruited by each seasonal influenza vaccination.

This clonotype was detected many times. Its antigen remains unknown. V was shortened by 2 bases and J by 0 bases, with 14 bases between the two germline ends. The CDR3 totals 17 residues. The germline gives CDR1 MNHEY, CDR2 SVGAGI. A single record per CDR3 protein comes from TCRdb applying MiXCR to the RT-PCR reads. The sample has hundreds of thousands of distinct CDR3 sequences, approximately 18% seen once. This sequence joins TRBV6-5 and TRBJ2-1; D is uncertain. This clonotype was obtained from a man in his fifties who received an inactivated influenza vaccine. The sequenced sample was PBMCs from blood, obtained about 5 days after vaccination. The CDR3 reads CASSYSAARNSYNEQFF. As DNA, the CDR3 is TGTGCCAGCAGTTACAGCGCGGCACGGAACTCCTACAATGAGCAGTTCTTC.